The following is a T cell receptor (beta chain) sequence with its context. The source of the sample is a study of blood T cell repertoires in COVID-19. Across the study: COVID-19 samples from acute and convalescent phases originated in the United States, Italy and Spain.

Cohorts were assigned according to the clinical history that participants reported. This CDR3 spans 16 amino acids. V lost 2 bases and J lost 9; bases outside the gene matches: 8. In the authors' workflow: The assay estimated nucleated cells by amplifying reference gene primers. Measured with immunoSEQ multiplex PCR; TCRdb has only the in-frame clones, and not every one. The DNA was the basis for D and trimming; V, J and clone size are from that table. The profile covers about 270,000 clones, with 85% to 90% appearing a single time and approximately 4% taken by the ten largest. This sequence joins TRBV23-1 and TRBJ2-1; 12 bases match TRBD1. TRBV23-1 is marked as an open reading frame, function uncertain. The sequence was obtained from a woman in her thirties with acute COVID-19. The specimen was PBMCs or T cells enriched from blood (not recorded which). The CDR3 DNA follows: TGCGCCAGCAGTCAAATGGGGGACAGGGGGCATGGTGAGCAGTTCTTC. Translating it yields CASSQMGDRGHGEQFF.